The source of this T cell receptor beta chain is a study of cytomegalovirus exposure and HLA in healthy donors. Study at large: An earlier analysis identified 117 million unique TCR beta sequences in about 180 million T cells.

All the people who gave samples were healthy bone marrow donors. The V segment lost 4 bases and the J segment 5 bases; nucleotides outside the gene matches: 7. CDR3 length: 14 amino acids. Germline CDR1 and CDR2: MGHRA and YSYEKL. This clone has only one observation. The PCR used 60 Vbeta and 13 Jbeta primers. Produced via immunoSEQ multiplex PCR; TCRdb's table is partial and in-frame only. Seen here are under 200,000 clones, over 75% observed once, and the top ten hold around 1.9%. This chain uses TRBV4-1 with TRBJ2-7; TRBD1 matches 8 bases. The clonotype was recovered from a woman aged 18 to 35 in good health and CMV-seronegative. The source material was PBMCs. This CDR3 reads CASSPGTGVDEQYF. CDR3 DNA: TGCGCCAGCAGCCCAGGGACAGGTGTCGACGAGCAGTACTTC.